What follows describes a single T cell receptor (beta chain). Antigen unknown. The identical CDR3 is also encoded by other nucleotide sequences in the sample. Original methodology: Sequence data from immunoSEQ were junction-only and lacked quality scores; consequently, filtering differed. The table came from immunoSEQ multiplex PCR; TCRdb's copy has only in-frame clones and leaves some out. V and J calls and clone size come straight from that table; D and trimming were deduced from the DNA. The data hold some 1 million clones, with more than 60% observed a single time. The data derive from a study of shared clonotypes between healthy human individuals. Study-level results: Non-shared clonotypes had lower generation probabilities than clonotypes shared by all four sorted-subset donors. Naive subsets generally had larger estimated richness than memory subsets.

The clonotype originates from a young man in good health. The sample comprised memory CD4+ T cells sorted from blood. Subset described: CD45RA-negative fraction.

The CDR3 DNA sequence: TGTGCCAGCAGTGACCAATACAATGAGCAGTTCTTC. It specifies CASSDQYNEQFF. This rearrangement joins TRBV6-4 to TRBJ2-1; D remains unclear. The CDR3 extends over 12 amino acids. V gave up 2 bases and J gave up 4 bases, with 3 bases separating them. Germline V gene sequence: CDR1 MRHNA, CDR2 SNTAGT.